The 8 T cell receptor beta chains below all came from one sample that was sequenced in a study of T cell responses to AZD1222 COVID-19 vaccine. Clones were sequenced by immunoSEQ multiplex PCR, and TCRdb holds only the in-frame ones, with some missing. Among some 93,000 clones listed, around 87% were seen once. The sample was peripheral blood, taken 28 days after the second AZD1222 dose. The receptors shown here come from an adult who received the AZD1222 COVID-19 vaccine.

This chain uses TRBV4-1 with TRBJ2-1; 7 bases agree with TRBD2. Losses at the gene ends were 4 bases for V and 4 bases for J; bases not matched to a gene: 4. The CDR3 length is 14 residues. Germline V gives CDR1 MGHRA, CDR2 YSYEKL. The CDR3 loop reads CASSRLAGYNEQFF. In DNA form, the CDR3 reads TGCGCCAGCAGCCGATTAGCGGGTTACAATGAGCAGTTCTTC.

The CDR3: CSALQDDQETQYF. DNA of the CDR3: TGCAGCGCCCTACAGGACGACCAAGAGACCCAGTACTTC. The chain links TRBV29-1 to TRBJ2-5, with a tentative D call TRBD1 (5 bases). The CDR3 contains 13 residues. The germline CDR1 and CDR2 sequences are SQVTM and ANQGSEA. V gave up 7 bases and J gave up 0 bases, with 12 bases separating them.

The chain couples TRBV11-3 to TRBJ2-2; 9 positions agree with TRBD2. The CDR3 extends over 18 amino acids. After removal of 5 bases from V and 5 bases from J, the junction contained 15 bases not matched to a gene. Germline V lookup: CDR1 SGHNT, CDR2 YENEEA. CDR3 amino acids: CASSQPPGGGAGTGELFF. Here the CDR3 DNA reads TGTGCCAGCAGCCAACCGCCGGGCGGGGGGGCCGGAACCGGGGAGCTGTTTTTT.

A single count supports this clone. The chain combines TRBV7-2 with TRBJ2-7, with 11 bases identical to TRBD2. The ends lost 0 bases at V and 7 bases at J; junction bases unmatched: 5. CDR3 length: 15 residues. The germline V gene encodes CDR1 SGHTA and CDR2 FQGNSA. For the CDR3, the DNA is TGTGCCAGCAGCTTAGCACTAGCGGGGGCGAGGGAGCAGTACTTC. Its translation is CASSLALAGAREQYF.

The CDR3 sequence: CASSLRGGSNQPQHF. The CDR3 DNA sequence: TGTGCCAGCTCACTTCGGGGAGGCAGCAATCAGCCCCAGCATTTT. The chain is built from TRBV18 and TRBJ1-5; D gene ambiguous. The CDR3 spans 15 residues. CDR1 is KGHSH, CDR2 LQKENI, per germline. V was cut by 4 bases and J by 1 base, with 11 bases left in between. The complete variable domain, with remaining parts taken from reference TRBV18 and TRBJ1-5, reads NAGVMQNPRHLVRRRGQEARLRCSPMKGHSHVYWYRQLPEEGLKFMVYLQKENIIDESGMPKERFSAEFPKEGPSILRIQQVVRGDSAAYFCASSLRGGSNQPQHFGDGTRLSIL.

This chain joins TRBV5-5 and TRBJ1-2, with 8 bases aligning to TRBD1. V was pared by 4 bases and J by 6 bases, with 14 bases of the junction left unmatched. The germline CDR1 and CDR2 sequences are SGHKS and YYEKEE (reference sequence). This CDR3 contains 16 residues. The CDR3 DNA reads TGTGCCAGCAGCCTCACAGGGGGTGTCGATAGGAATGGCTACACCTTC. Protein: CASSLTGGVDRNGYTF.

The rearrangement uses TRBV28 and TRBJ2-6; D is uncertain. Germline loops: CDR1 MDHEN, CDR2 SYDVKM. The CDR3 consists of 12 residues. V was clipped by 3 bases and J by 6 bases, with 3 bases between them. Here the CDR3 reads CASSFTANVLTF. The CDR3 DNA reads as TGTGCCAGCAGTTTTACGGCCAACGTCCTGACTTTC.

This sequence joins TRBV9 and TRBJ1-1; the match to TRBD1 covers 7 bases. The CDR3 runs to 15 residues. The germline V gene has CDR1 SGDLS and CDR2 YYNGEE. V gave up 4 bases and J gave up 0 bases; unmatched junction bases: 6. CDR3 residues: CASSRGGGLNTEAFF. CDR3 DNA sequence: TGTGCCAGCAGCCGTGGAGGGGGCCTGAACACTGAAGCTTTCTTT.